The next 10 T cell receptor beta chains were all read from a single sample in a study of shared clonotypes between healthy human individuals (dated by TCRdb to about 2020). The library was made by the immunoSEQ multiplex PCR assay. The table comes from immuneACCESS by way of TCRdb, which keeps in-frame sequences with V and J called. Part of the clones is missing from these tables; in studies checked, under half for an unresolved V gene and the rest for unknown reasons. A total of under 600,000 clones appear in this sample, 95% to 98% of them only once. About 0.06% of the sample belongs to the ten largest clones. Sequencing used naive CD4+ T cells sorted from blood. Read against the paper, the sample's cell subset or site label means: CD45RA+ positively selected. The receptors were sampled from a woman in her 30s in good health.

The gene calls are TRBV2 and TRBJ2-4; tentatively, D is TRBD2 (6 bases). The CDR3 length is 16 residues. Per the germline V gene, CDR1 is SNHLY and CDR2 is FYNNEI. V was shortened by 3 bases and J by 1 base, with 13 bases between the two germline ends. The CDR3 nucleotides read TGTGCCAGCAGTGACCTCGGAGCGGGCGCCAAAAACATTCAGTACTTC. Translating gives CASSDLGAGAKNIQYF.

Regarding this clone: Other DNA sequences of this sample code for an identical CDR3. The chain has TRBV28 and TRBJ1-2; D remains ambiguous. The V end was cut by 5 bases, the J end by 2 bases, with 9 bases between. The germline gives CDR1 MDHEN, CDR2 SYDVKM. The CDR3 spans 13 residues. The CDR3 protein is CASSSRQNYGYTF. The CDR3 DNA sequence: TGTGCCAGCAGTAGCAGGCAGAACTATGGCTACACCTTC.

The rearrangement joins TRBV27 to TRBJ1-2; the D is unclear. V gave up 2 bases and J gave up 7 bases, with 11 bases separating them. Germline values: CDR1 MNHEY, CDR2 SMNVEV (reference sequence). This CDR3 comprises 13 residues. As DNA, the CDR3 is TGTGCCAGCAGTTTAGAGGGTAAAGGTGGCTACACCTTC. Translating gives CASSLEGKGGYTF.

The chain joins TRBV18 to TRBJ2-1; D unresolved. Per germline, CDR1 KGHSH and CDR2 LQKENI. The CDR3 spans 11 residues. Trimming stripped 3 bases from V and 8 bases from J, with 5 bases between. The CDR3 reads CASSPLDEQFF. CDR3 nucleotide sequence: TGTGCCAGCTCACCCCTAGATGAGCAGTTCTTC.

The chain carries TRBV11-1 and TRBJ2-7, with D maybe TRBD1 (6 bases). The CDR3 runs 14 residues. V dropped 5 bases and J dropped 0 bases, with 11 bases sitting between them. The germline V gene encodes CDR1 SGHAT and CDR2 FQDESV (reference sequence). The DNA for the CDR3 is TGTGCCAGCAGCCCGGGGACACCCTCCTACGAGCAGTACTTC. Protein product: CASSPGTPSYEQYF.

The chain is built from TRBV28 and TRBJ2-2; 10 bases align to TRBD2. Germline V gene lookup returns CDR1 MDHEN and CDR2 SYDVKM. V trimming: 7 bases; J trimming: 4 bases; junction bases outside the gene matches: 6. CDR3 size: 15 residues. The chain's CDR3 is CASTLTSGPTGELFF. CDR3 in DNA: TGTGCCAGCACCTTGACTAGCGGGCCCACCGGGGAGCTGTTTTTT.

V and J are TRBV15 and TRBJ2-2, with TRBD1 identical over 8 bases. This CDR3 has 16 amino acids. Germline V gene sequence: CDR1 LNHNV, CDR2 YYDKDF (reference sequence). The V segment lost 0 bases and the J segment 1 base; nucleotides outside the gene matches: 1. The CDR3 protein is CATSREGTGNTGELFF. The CDR3 bases are TGTGCCACCAGCAGAGAGGGGACAGGGAACACCGGGGAGCTGTTTTTT. The complete variable domain, with remaining parts taken from reference TRBV15 and TRBJ2-2, reads DAMVIQNPRYQVTQFGKPVTLSCSQTLNHNVMYWYQQKSSQAPKLLFHYYDKDFNNEADTPDNFQSRRPNTSFCFLDIRSPGLGDTAMYLCATSREGTGNTGELFFGEGSRLTVL.

The rearrangement joins TRBV5-1 to TRBJ2-3; 8 bases align to TRBD2. Germline V gene lookup returns CDR1 SGHRS and CDR2 YFSETQ. V lost 4 bases to trimming and J lost 2 bases; unmatched junction nucleotides: 6. This CDR3 contains 15 residues. The CDR3 spells CASSPWGLDTDTQYF. CDR3 nucleotides: TGCGCCAGCAGCCCCTGGGGACTAGACACAGATACGCAGTATTTT. The full variable domain, in which reference TRBV5-1 and TRBJ2-3 provide the parts outside the CDR3, is KAGVTQTPRYLIKTRGQQVTLSCSPISGHRSVSWYQQTPGQGLQFLFEYFSETQRNKGNFPGRFSGRQFSNSRSEMNVSTLELGDSALYLCASSPWGLDTDTQYFGPGTRLTVL.

This chain uses TRBV9 with TRBJ2-1; 11 bases agree with TRBD2. CDR3 length equals 15 residues. After removal of 3 bases from V and 4 bases from J, the junction contained 3 bases not matched to a gene. The germline CDR1 and CDR2 sequences are SGDLS and YYNGEE. The CDR3 sequence: CASSEGLADYNEQFF. The CDR3 DNA is TGTGCCAGCAGCGAGGGACTAGCGGATTACAATGAGCAGTTCTTC.

The chain uses TRBV2 and TRBJ2-4; D is possibly TRBD1 (5 bases). Germline CDR1 is SNHLY and CDR2 is FYNNEI. This CDR3 is built from 16 residues. V was shortened by 4 bases and J by 0 bases, with 13 bases between the two germline ends. The CDR3 DNA is TGTGCCAGCAGTGCGAGACAGAGACTAGCCAAAAACATTCAGTACTTC. Its translation is CASSARQRLAKNIQYF.